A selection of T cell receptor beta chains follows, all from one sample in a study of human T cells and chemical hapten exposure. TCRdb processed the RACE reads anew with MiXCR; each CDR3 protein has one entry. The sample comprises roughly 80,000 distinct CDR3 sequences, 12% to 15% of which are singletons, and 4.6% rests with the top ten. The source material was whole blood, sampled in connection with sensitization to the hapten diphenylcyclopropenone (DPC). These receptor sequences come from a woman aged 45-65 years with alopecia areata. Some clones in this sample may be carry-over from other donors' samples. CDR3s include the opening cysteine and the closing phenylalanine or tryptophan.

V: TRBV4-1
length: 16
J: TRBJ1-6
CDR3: CASSQERGPRNSPLHF

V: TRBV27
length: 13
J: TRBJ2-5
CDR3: CASRPLGGETQYF

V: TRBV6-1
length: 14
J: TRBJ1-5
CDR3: CASSEGVPPSSQHF

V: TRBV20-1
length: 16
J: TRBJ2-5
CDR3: CSARETRDTWGGTQYF

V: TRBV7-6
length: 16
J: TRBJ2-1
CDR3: CASSLDLAGGYNEQFF

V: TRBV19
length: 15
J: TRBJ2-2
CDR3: CASHRRETNTGELFF

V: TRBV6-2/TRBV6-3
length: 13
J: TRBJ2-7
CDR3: CASRRGHNYEQYF

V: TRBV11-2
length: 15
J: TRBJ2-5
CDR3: CASSLDLTGGETQYF

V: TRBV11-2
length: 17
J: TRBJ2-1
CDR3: CASSLTSRRARYNEQFF

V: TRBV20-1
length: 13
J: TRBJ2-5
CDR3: CSAREGGRETQYF

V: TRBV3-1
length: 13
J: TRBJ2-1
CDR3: CASSQDFVQKQFF

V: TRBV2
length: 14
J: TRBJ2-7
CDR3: CASSEVRAPYEQYF

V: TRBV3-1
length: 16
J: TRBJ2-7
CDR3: CASSPWSGPVTYEQYF

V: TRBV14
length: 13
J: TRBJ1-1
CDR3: CASSLNMNTEAFF

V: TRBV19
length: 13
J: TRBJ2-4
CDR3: CASSETIRNIQYF

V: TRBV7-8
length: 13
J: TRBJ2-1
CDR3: CASSLGDSGRQFF

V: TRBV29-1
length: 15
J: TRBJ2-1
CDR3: CSVDSGTSGSDEQFF

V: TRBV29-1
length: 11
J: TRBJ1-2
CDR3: CSVEPGHGYTF

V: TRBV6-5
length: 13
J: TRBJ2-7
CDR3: CASSYQGAYEQYF

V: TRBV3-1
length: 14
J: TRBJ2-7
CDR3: CASSPTGLVREQYF

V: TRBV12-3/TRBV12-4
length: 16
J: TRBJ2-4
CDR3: CASSLQSASGKNIQYF

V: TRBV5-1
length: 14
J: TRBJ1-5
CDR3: CASSGGQGGQPQHF

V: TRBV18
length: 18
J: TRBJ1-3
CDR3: CASSPPLPGQGRRNTIYF

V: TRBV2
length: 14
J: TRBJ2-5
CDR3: CASSEQNGQETQYF

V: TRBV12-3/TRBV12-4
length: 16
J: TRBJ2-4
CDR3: CASSSSSTSGEAVQYF

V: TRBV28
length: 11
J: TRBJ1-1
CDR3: CASSFYTEAFF

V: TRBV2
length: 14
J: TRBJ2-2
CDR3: CASSDRGNTGELFF

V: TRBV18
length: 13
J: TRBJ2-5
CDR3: CASSPGRQETQYF

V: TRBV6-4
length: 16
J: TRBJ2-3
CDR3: CASSAEPSGSTDTQYF

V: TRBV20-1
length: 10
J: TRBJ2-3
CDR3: CSAATDTQYF

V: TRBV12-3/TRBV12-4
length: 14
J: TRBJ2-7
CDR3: CASSPRSSDYEQYF

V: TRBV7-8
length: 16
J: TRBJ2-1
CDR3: CASSPRDRGLGNEQFF

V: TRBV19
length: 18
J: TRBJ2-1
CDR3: CASSIGRQTSGFLNEQFF

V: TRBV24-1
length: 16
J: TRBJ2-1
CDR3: CATSDYSSGRYNEQFF

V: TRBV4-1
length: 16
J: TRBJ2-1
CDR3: CASSLPGRKNSNEQFF

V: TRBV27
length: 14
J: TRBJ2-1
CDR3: CASSRAGARDEQFF

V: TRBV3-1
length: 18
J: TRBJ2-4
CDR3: CASSQDRPPGVAKNIQYF

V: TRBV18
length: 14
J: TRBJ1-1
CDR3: CASTLTGLLAEAFF

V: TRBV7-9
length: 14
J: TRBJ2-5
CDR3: CASSLVGPKETQYF

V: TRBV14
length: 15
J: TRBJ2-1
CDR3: CASSLAGVSHNEQFF

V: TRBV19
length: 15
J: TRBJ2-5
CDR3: CASSIKRRGKETQYF

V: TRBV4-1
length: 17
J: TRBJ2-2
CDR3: CASSQDGLAENTGELFF

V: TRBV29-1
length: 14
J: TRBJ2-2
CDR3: CSVVPGTNTGELFF

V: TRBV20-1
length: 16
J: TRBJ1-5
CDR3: CSARIGGEGSNQPQHF

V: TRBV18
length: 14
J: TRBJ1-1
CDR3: CASSRDMSSTEAFF

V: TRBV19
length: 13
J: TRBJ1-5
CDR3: CATNTVVNQPQHF

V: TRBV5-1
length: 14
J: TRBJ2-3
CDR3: CASRGLRTTDTQYF

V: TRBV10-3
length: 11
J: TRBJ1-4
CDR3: CAIRNNEKLFF

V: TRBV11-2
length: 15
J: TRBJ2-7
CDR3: CASSLEVTGFYEQYF

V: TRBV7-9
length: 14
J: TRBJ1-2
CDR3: CASSRDRGAAGYTF

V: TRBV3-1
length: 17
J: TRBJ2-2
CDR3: CASSPGTGGANTGELFF

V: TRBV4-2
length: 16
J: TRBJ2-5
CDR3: CASSLSGTSGQETQYF

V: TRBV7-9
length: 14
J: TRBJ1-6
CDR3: CASSPDRERSPLHF

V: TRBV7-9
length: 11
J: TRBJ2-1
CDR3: CASSFSDEQFF

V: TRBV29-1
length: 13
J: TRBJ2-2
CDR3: CSVGRENTGELFF